This T cell receptor (beta chain) was sequenced for a study of blood T cell repertoires in COVID-19. About the study: There were acute and convalescent COVID-19 samples, and they came from the United States, Italy and Spain. From T cells, B-cell-depleted T cells, or PBMCs came the material, which was cDNA or gDNA.

The Seattle patients joined while their infection was active and were tracked longitudinally afterward. In the original workflow: Reference gene primer amplification in the assay estimated nucleated cell counts. Data came from immunoSEQ multiplex PCR; TCRdb stores just in-frame clones and leaves some out. That table furnishes V, J and clone size, whereas the DNA furnished D and trimming. The data contain 220,000 or so clones, around 86% of them singletons. This CDR3 has 13 amino acids. The germline gives CDR1 SGDLS, CDR2 YYNGEE. V was cut by 0 bases and J by 7 bases, with 10 bases left in between. V gene TRBV9 combines with J gene TRBJ1-2, with TRBD1 as a possible D gene (6 bases). The source is a woman between 50 and 59 years old with COVID-19, enrolled during active disease. The sequencing sample was made of peripheral blood. CDR3 in amino acids: CASSVGGPGGYTF. For the CDR3, the DNA is TGTGCCAGCAGCGTAGGGGGGCCTGGTGGCTACACCTTC.